Listed below are T cell receptor beta chains from one sample, sequenced in a study of T cells in Graves' hyperthyroidism and ophthalmopathy. TCRdb ran MiXCR on the multiplex PCR reads and lists one entry per CDR3 protein. The sample lists about 610,000 distinct CDR3 sequences, about half occurring once. The source material was peripheral blood or thyroid tissue (not recorded which). Source of these receptors: a woman aged 18-29 years with Graves' hyperthyroidism. CDR3s include the opening cysteine and the closing phenylalanine or tryptophan. A D gene is named only where the DNA matches it firmly. Expanded clones get a size class; other rows say once, few or many, or leave the size out.

. many TRBJ2-7 TRBV19 CASSSLLGASLYEQYF TGTGCCAGTAGTTCTCTTTTGGGGGCCAGCCTCTACGAGCAGTACTTC
. many TRBJ1-2 TRBV19 CASSIDRQAYGYTF TGTGCCAGTAGTATAGATCGACAGGCTTACGGCTACACCTTC
TRBD1 many TRBJ1-2 TRBV7-9 CAGSASGTGREGYTF TGTGCCGGCAGCGCCTCCGGGACAGGGCGTGAAGGCTACACCTTC
TRBD2 once TRBJ2-3 TRBV6-4 CASSPLSGESGTDTQYF TGTGCCAGCAGTCCCCTTAGCGGGGAGTCCGGGACAGATACGCAGTATTTT
. . TRBJ2-3 TRBV2 CASKRGVTDTQYF TGTGCCAGCAAAAGGGGGGTCACAGATACGCAGTATTTT
. many TRBJ2-7 TRBV10-2 CASSESAGASSYEQYF TGCGCCAGCAGTGAGTCCGCGGGGGCGAGCTCCTACGAGCAGTACTTC
TRBD1 many TRBJ2-7 TRBV15 CATSSRGRGRVAYEQYF TGTGCCACCAGCTCACGTGGAAGGGGGCGAGTGGCCTACGAGCAGTACTTC
. many TRBJ2-7 TRBV4-2 CASSQDRAGDRREQYF TGTGCCAGCAGCCAAGATCGGGCAGGGGATAGGCGCGAGCAGTACTTC
. . TRBJ1-5 TRBV7-2 CASSLGTSMDQPQHF TGTGCCAGCAGCTTAGGGACATCTATGGATCAGCCCCAGCATTTT
TRBD2 once TRBJ2-2 TRBV29-1 CSVEGTSGSFGELFF TGCAGCGTTGAGGGCACTAGCGGGAGTTTCGGGGAGCTGTTTTTT
. . TRBJ2-5 TRBV25-1 CASSAGGEETQYF TGTGCCAGCAGTGCTGGGGGCGAAGAGACCCAGTACTTC
TRBD1 . TRBJ1-2 TRBV5-1 CASSDDGTGVYGYTF TGCGCCAGCAGCGATGACGGGACAGGAGTCTATGGCTACACCTTC
. many TRBJ1-1 TRBV2 CASISRGGDTEAFF TGTGCCAGCATAAGCAGGGGAGGGGACACTGAAGCTTTCTTT
TRBD1 many TRBJ1-1 TRBV10-3 CAISESRTGALNTEAFF TGTGCCATCAGTGAGTCGAGGACAGGGGCTCTGAACACTGAAGCTTTCTTT
. many TRBJ2-2 TRBV19 CASSQTRSGELFF TGTGCCAGTAGTCAGACCCGATCCGGGGAGCTGTTTTTT
. . TRBJ2-2 TRBV2 CASSERGGTNTGELFF TGTGCCAGCAGTGAAAGGGGCGGGACGAACACCGGGGAGCTGTTTTTT
TRBD1 many TRBJ2-2 TRBV11-3 CASSHGQGSTGELFF TGTGCCAGCAGCCACGGACAGGGGAGCACCGGGGAGCTGTTTTTT
. . TRBJ2-5 TRBV7-4 CASSSQGSRQPQYF TGTGCCAGCAGCTCTCAGGGATCGAGGCAGCCCCAGTACTTC
. many TRBJ1-1 TRBV10-3 CAISETVSMNTEAFF TGTGCCATCAGCGAGACAGTCAGCATGAACACTGAAGCTTTCTTT
TRBD1 . TRBJ1-2 TRBV7-9 CASSRDRGTNYGYIF TGTGCCAGCAGCCGGGACAGGGGAACTAACTATGGCTACATCTTC
. many TRBJ1-1 TRBV7-9 CASSPDSGAGFTEAFF TGTGCCAGCAGTCCGGATTCAGGGGCTGGCTTCACTGAAGCTTTCTTT
TRBD2 many TRBJ2-5 TRBV12-3/TRBV12-4 CASSYFPGREETQYF TGTGCCAGCAGTTACTTCCCCGGGAGGGAAGAGACCCAGTACTTC
. few TRBJ1-5 TRBV3-1 CASTQGGGNQPQHF TGTGCCAGCACCCAAGGGGGTGGAAATCAGCCCCAGCATTTT
TRBD2 . TRBJ2-1 TRBV7-9 CASSGEGLATTPAQFF TGTGCCAGCAGCGGGGAGGGACTAGCGACGACACCCGCGCAGTTCTTC
. . TRBJ1-6 TRBV7-2 CASSLLGGSNNSPLHF TGTGCCAGCAGCTTATTAGGGGGGAGCAATAATTCACCCCTCCACTTT
TRBD1 . TRBJ1-1 TRBV10-1 CASSTGDRDTEAFF TGCGCCAGCAGCACAGGGGACCGGGACACTGAAGCTTTCTTT
TRBD2 . TRBJ2-1 TRBV2 CASSVGGGRGNEQFF TGTGCCAGCAGCGTAGGAGGCGGGAGAGGCAATGAGCAGTTCTTC
. . TRBJ2-7 TRBV4-2 CASSPLEYSISHEQYF TGTGCCAGCTCACCACTTGAGTACAGTATTTCCCACGAGCAGTACTTC
. many TRBJ2-5 TRBV24-1 CATSEPLGGEETQYF TGTGCCACCAGTGAACCCTTGGGGGGAGAAGAGACCCAGTACTTC
. . TRBJ1-2 TRBV24-1 CATSSSGHFNYGYTF TGTGCCACCAGCTCCTCGGGACACTTTAACTATGGCTACACCTTC
. few TRBJ2-7 TRBV28 CASSLTDEQYF TGTGCCAGCAGTTTAACCGACGAGCAGTACTTC
TRBD2 few TRBJ2-7 TRBV6-5 CASSYLRTSGRFYEQYF TGTGCCAGCAGTTACTTACGGACTAGCGGGAGATTCTACGAGCAGTACTTC
. many TRBJ2-7 TRBV7-9 CASSLSGTSSYEQYF TGTGCCAGCAGCTTATCAGGCACGAGCTCCTACGAGCAGTACTTC
. many TRBJ2-5 TRBV19 CASSNGRQYF TGTGCCAGTAGTAACGGACGGCAGTACTTC
. many TRBJ2-7 TRBV20-1 CSARFSSYEQYF TGCAGTGCTAGATTCTCCTCCTACGAGCAGTACTTC
. many TRBJ1-1 TRBV19 CASSRGGRDTEAFF TGTGCCAGTTCGCGAGGTGGCAGGGATACTGAAGCTTTCTTT
. many TRBJ2-7 TRBV9 CASSAPGKNEQYF TGTGCCAGCAGCGCCCCGGGTAAGAACGAGCAGTACTTC
TRBD1 many TRBJ1-2 TRBV6-5 CASSSRRTGGDYGYTF TGTGCCAGCAGTTCCCGTCGGACAGGGGGGGACTATGGCTACACCTTC
TRBD2 . TRBJ2-7 TRBV5-1 CASDNSGTGNEQYF TGCGCCAGCGATAATAGCGGGACGGGGAACGAGCAGTACTTC